The 2 T cell receptor beta chains below all came from one sample that was sequenced in a study of blood T cell repertoires in COVID-19. Sequencing was performed with immunoSEQ multiplex PCR; in TCRdb, only in-frame clones are kept and a portion is missing. The sample carries some 71,000 clones, just over 85% recorded once. What was sequenced was peripheral blood. These TCRs come from a man aged 25 to 45 with acute or convalescent COVID-19.

The V gene is TRBV29-1, the J gene TRBJ1-2, with 7 bases identical to TRBD1. In germline, CDR1 is SQVTM, CDR2 ANQGSEA. The CDR3 has 12 amino acids. The V gene end was trimmed by 0 bases and the J gene end by 10 bases; junction bases not matched to a gene: 5. The CDR3: CSVEETGTIYTF. CDR3 sequence (DNA): TGCAGCGTTGAAGAGACAGGGACAATCTACACCTTC.

V is TRBV7-2 and J is TRBJ2-2; D uncertain. CDR3 length: 14 amino acids. Trimming shortened V by 2 bases and J by 3 bases, and 7 bases separated the two germline ends. Germline V gene sequence: CDR1 SGHTA, CDR2 FQGNSA. The CDR3 reads CASSLQVHTGELFF. The CDR3 DNA reads as TGTGCCAGCAGCTTACAGGTCCACACCGGGGAGCTGTTTTTT.